Included here is one TCR beta chain sequence, with context. This clone has a handful of counts. No cognate antigen has been identified for it. No qualities accompany the bases; no much larger clone lies one base away. The entire isolated RNA was reverse transcribed using the High Capacity cDNA Reverse Transcription Kit, and thus expressed TCRB transcripts were sequenced. Naive, central memory and regulatory T cell samples underwent deep immunoSEQ sequencing, averaging about 3.57 million total reads per sample. Sorted cells were lysed in RLT buffer, and RNA was extracted using DNase-treated RNeasy Micro or Mini kits according to cell number. To prevent cross-contamination, every cell subset was processed on its own, while patient and healthy donor samples were processed together. TCRB sequences were amplified from cDNA with the immunoSEQ multiplex PCR, producing 87-bp fragments spanning the CDR3 region. Sequencing of the amplicons was done on the Illumina HiSeq platform. Per the original workflow: PCR bias was corrected computationally using synthetic template baselines, and reads within Hamming distance 2 were collapsed, with unmergeable singletons discarded. Reads were aligned against IMGT to assign V, D and J genes, CDR3 length and insertions or deletions at six rearrangement sites. Within each subset, clonotype counts were normalized to sorted cell number, after which true diversity and Gini coefficients were computed with the tcR R package. Repertoire sharing was quantified using the overlap coefficient calculated on TCRB nucleotide sequences. Out-of-frame TCRB sequences from naive cells were analyzed to stand in for the pre-selection repertoire. Here the immuneACCESS table is served through TCRdb, limited to in-frame sequences with V and J called. Missing clones are a known gap in these copies; in checked studies unresolved V genes cover under half, and the rest lacks a known reason. The DNA gave D and trimming, while V, J and clone size come from that table. Counted in this sample were hundreds of thousands of clones; approximately 31% of them appeared once. About 0.065% of the sample rests with the top ten.

The record originates from a study of beta chain features in type 1 diabetes (dated 2018 in TCRdb). Study-level background: Patients and healthy donors did not differ in mean age, gender distribution, total cell number or subset yield. In the study, recently diagnosed type 1 diabetes patients and matched healthy donors were compared on the TCRB repertoires of their sorted circulating CD4+ T cell subsets. A total of roughly 100 million sorted cells were examined across all samples, and the number of cells per subset was strongly correlated with RNA yield. Regulatory and stem cell-like memory subsets were isolated from only 8 patients and roughly eight healthy donors, whereas naive and central memory subsets came from all 30 or so donors. Broader findings and caveats from the paper: Because cDNA rather than genomic DNA was sequenced, highly expressing activated cells could have been over-represented, although no difference in activation and CD3 levels was found between groups. Shorter templates might be favored by PCR, yet because patient and control samples were amplified and corrected together, any such skew would affect both groups equally. Naive, central memory and regulatory TCRB repertoires appeared to be more similar among patients than among healthy donors. HLA sub-analyses involved small numbers of individuals, so any influence of HLA type on TCRB rearrangement remained unresolved. Type 1 diabetes patients showed a moderate but significant shortening of TCRB CDR3 length in all four CD4+ subsets. At VDJ recombination sites, patients with type 1 diabetes made fewer insertions and deleted more nucleotides, a pattern implying thymic rearrangement abnormalities.

CDR1 and CDR2 were assigned from the germline V gene as MDHEN and SYDVKM. Spanning cysteine to phenylalanine, the CDR3 consists of 15 amino acids. Solely the CDR3 DNA is kept, with 45 bases framed from the first base. V and J lose 2 bases and 1 base, and a span of 11 bases separates them. Each donor gave one peripheral blood draw, averaging approximately 110 mL, which was collected into heparinised tubes. Using a panel that included CD45RO, CCR7, CD25, CD127, CD95 and CD27, naive, central memory, regulatory and stem cell-like memory CD4+ T cells were sorted on a BD FACSAria II. Purity was above 95% for every sorted population. PBMCs were separated immediately by Lymphoprep density gradient centrifugation and were stained directly, without being cultured. So that batch effects would be minimized, each experiment stained and sorted samples in pairs, pairing one healthy donor with one patient.

This receptor was obtained from a man younger than 35 in good health. Input material: naive CD4+ T cells from blood. The cell subset or site label of this sample denotes: true naive CD4+ T cells. This sequence uses TRBV28 and TRBJ1-1; the D gene lacks a confident call. The sequence in DNA is TGTGCCAGCAGTTTAAAAGCCTATTCGAACACTGAAGCTTTCTTT. It encodes CASSLKAYSNTEAFF. Outside the CDR3, residues come from the reference TRBV28 and TRBJ1-1 proteins, so the full variable domain is: DVKVTQSSRYLVKRTGEKVFLECVQDMDHENMFWYRQDPGLGLRLIYFSYDVKMKEKGDIPEGYSVSREKKERFSLILESASTNQTSMYLCASSLKAYSNTEAFFGQGTRLTVV.